The 17 T cell receptor beta chains in this list originate from one sample, sequenced in a study of shared clonotypes between healthy human individuals (dated by TCRdb to 2020 to 2022). Library creation used the immunoSEQ multiplex PCR assay. As stored in TCRdb, this immuneACCESS dataset retains in-frame rearrangements with V and J assigned. A fraction of the clones does not appear; measured against another copy, unresolved V genes explain less than half of the discrepancy, and the remainder lacks a known reason. The sample table contains about 770,000 clones; only one count was recorded for 55% to 75% of them. The ten largest clones capture under 2% of the sample. The source material was memory CD4+ T cells sorted from blood. Read against the paper, the sample's cell subset or site label means: CD45RA-negative fraction. The receptors derive from a woman under 40 in good health.

CDR3 nucleotides: TGTGCCAGCAGCGCCAGACTAGCGGTCTCTGGGGCCAACGTCCTGACTTTC. Translated, it gives CASSARLAVSGANVLTF. The genes are TRBV9 and TRBJ2-6; 9 nucleotides match TRBD2. CDR1 and CDR2 from the germline V gene are SGDLS and YYNGEE. Unmatched junction bases numbered 4, after V lost 3 bases and J lost 0 bases. The CDR3 is made up of 17 amino acids. The entire variable domain, with the rest obtained from reference TRBV9 and TRBJ2-6, is as follows: DSGVTQTPKHLITATGQRVTLRCSPRSGDLSVYWYQQSLDQGLQFLIQYYNGEERAKGNILERFSAQQFPDLHSELNLSSLELGDSALYFCASSARLAVSGANVLTFGAGSRLTVL.

The rearrangement uses TRBV18 and TRBJ2-3; D remains ambiguous. Germline V gene data show CDR1 as KGHSH and CDR2 as LQKENI. The CDR3 contains 14 residues. Deletions cut 3 bases from V and 2 bases from J, with 9 bases between. The CDR3 loop is CASSPVGLTDTQYF. The DNA for the CDR3 is TGTGCCAGCTCACCGGTAGGCCTCACAGATACGCAGTATTTT. Together with reference TRBV18 and TRBJ2-3, the CDR3 gives the full variable domain: NAGVMQNPRHLVRRRGQEARLRCSPMKGHSHVYWYRQLPEEGLKFMVYLQKENIIDESGMPKERFSAEFPKEGPSILRIQQVVRGDSAAYFCASSPVGLTDTQYFGPGTRLTVL.

The CDR3 nucleotides read TGTGCCAGCAGCATGGACACTTCGCACACCGGGGAGCTGTTTTTT. It specifies CASSMDTSHTGELFF. This rearrangement joins TRBV6-5 to TRBJ2-2, with D perhaps matching TRBD1 (5 bases). V was shortened by 6 bases and J by 3 bases, with 14 bases between the two germline ends. Germline values: CDR1 MNHEY, CDR2 SVGAGI. The CDR3 contains 15 residues.

This clone appeared a single time. This chain joins TRBV4-1 and TRBJ1-3; D is unresolved. Deletions cut 3 bases from V and 0 bases from J, with 9 bases between. CDR1 is MGHRA, CDR2 YSYEKL, per germline. The CDR3 loop spans 15 amino acids. The CDR3 DNA sequence: TGCGCCAGCAGCCAGGGGATCCACTCTGGAAACACCATATATTTT. It specifies CASSQGIHSGNTIYF.

This clone was observed a single time. DNA for the CDR3: TGTGCCAGCAGACATAGACTAGCGGGATACACCGGGGAGCTGTTTTTT. The encoded protein is CASRHRLAGYTGELFF. This chain joins TRBV7-9 and TRBJ2-2; the match to TRBD2 covers 11 bases. The CDR3 runs to 16 residues. V was pared by 6 bases and J by 3 bases, with 6 bases of the junction left unmatched. Germline CDR1 is SEHNR and CDR2 is FQNEAQ (reference sequence).

V gene TRBV28 combines with J gene TRBJ1-3; TRBD1 matches at 8 bases. V lost 8 bases to trimming and J lost 4 bases; unmatched junction nucleotides: 1. The CDR3 is 12 residues long. Germline assignment: CDR1 MDHEN and CDR2 SYDVKM. Written as DNA, the CDR3 is TGTGCCAGCCGGACAGGGGGAAACACCATATATTTT. Residues: CASRTGGNTIYF.

This clone appeared a few times. V is TRBV10-2 and J is TRBJ2-7; 7 positions match TRBD2. J gave up 1 base and V 6 bases, and 6 bases lay outside the gene matches. Germline CDR1 reads WSHSY; CDR2 reads SAAADI. CDR3 length: 14 amino acids. The CDR3 loop reads CASRAGANSYEQYF. In DNA form, the CDR3 reads TGCGCCAGCAGGGCGGGAGCCAATTCCTACGAGCAGTACTTC.

V and J are TRBV2 and TRBJ1-1; TRBD1 matches 7 bases. Unmatched junction bases numbered 8, after V lost 6 bases and J lost 1 base. The V gene's germline CDR1 is SNHLY and CDR2 FYNNEI. The CDR3 runs to 15 residues. The CDR3 DNA is TGTGCCAGCAGCGAACAAGGACAGGAGAACACTGAAGCTTTCTTT. It is translated as CASSEQGQENTEAFF.

The chain is built from TRBV18 and TRBJ2-5; D possibly corresponds to TRBD1 (6 bases). V dropped 2 bases and J dropped 5 bases, with 12 bases sitting between them. CDR1 is KGHSH and CDR2 is LQKENI in the germline V gene. CDR3 length: 14 residues. As DNA, the CDR3 is TGTGCCAGCTCACCAGGGGGCGCGATTGAGACCCAGTACTTC. This gives the protein CASSPGGAIETQYF.

This chain joins TRBV28 and TRBJ2-5; 10 nucleotides match TRBD2. This CDR3 is 15 amino acids long. From germline, CDR1 is MDHEN and CDR2 SYDVKM. V gave up 3 bases and J gave up 4 bases; unmatched junction bases: 5. The CDR3 DNA sequence: TGTGCCAGCAGTTTCAGAGCGGGAGGGAGAGAGACCCAGTACTTC. This gives the protein CASSFRAGGRETQYF.

This chain uses TRBV9 with TRBJ2-2; D may be TRBD1 or TRBD2 (5 bases each). Germline V CDR1 and CDR2: SGDLS, YYNGEE. V was cut by 4 bases and J by 3 bases, with 13 bases left in between. This CDR3 is built from 15 residues. The CDR3 DNA reads as TGTGCCAGCAGCTCCGGGACCCCCGACACCGGGGAGCTGTTTTTT. Protein product: CASSSGTPDTGELFF.

J is TRBJ2-2 and V is TRBV28; 11 bases fit TRBD1. Losses at the gene ends were 5 bases for V and 5 bases for J; bases not matched to a gene: 4. This CDR3 is built from 15 residues. CDR1 and CDR2 (germline): MDHEN, SYDVKM. CDR3 nucleotide sequence: TGTGCCAGCAGTCACGGGACAGGGGGAACCGGGGAGCTGTTTTTT. Protein product: CASSHGTGGTGELFF.

The J gene is TRBJ2-3, the V gene TRBV7-9; possibly TRBD2 for D (6 bases). V was clipped by 3 bases and J by 7 bases, with 14 bases between them. CDR3 length: 14 amino acids. Germline V gene lookup returns CDR1 SEHNR and CDR2 FQNEAQ (reference sequence). The chain's CDR3 is CASSLTREGYTQYF. CDR3 nucleotides: TGTGCCAGCAGCTTGACTAGAGAGGGATATACGCAGTATTTT.

This clone was seen a few times. The chain employs TRBV28 and TRBJ2-3, with unresolved D. The CDR3 totals 14 residues. Germline V gene lookup returns CDR1 MDHEN and CDR2 SYDVKM. Trimming removed 5 bases from V and 4 bases from J, with 13 bases in between. CDR3 in DNA: TGTGCCAGCAGTCCCCAAGTCTCTGCAGATACGCAGTATTTT. Protein sequence: CASSPQVSADTQYF.

Comment on this clone: The sample has other DNA sequences that encode this CDR3 too. The chain carries TRBV6-1 and TRBJ1-5, with D perhaps TRBD1 (5 bases). V lost 4 bases and J 0 bases, leaving 10 bases between the germline ends. This CDR3 spans 15 amino acids. Looked up from germline, CDR1 is MNHNS and CDR2 is SASEGT. Here the CDR3 reads CASSAPTDSNQPQHF. CDR3 DNA sequence: TGTGCCAGCAGTGCCCCGACAGATAGCAATCAGCCCCAGCATTTT.

This clone was detected only once. The V and J genes are TRBV7-3 and TRBJ2-2; TRBD1 matches 7 bases. Germline V gene data show CDR1 as SGHTA and CDR2 as FQGTGA. After removal of 5 bases from V and 4 bases from J, the junction contained 4 bases not matched to a gene. The CDR3 extends over 14 amino acids. The CDR3 nucleotides read TGTGCCAGCAGCCGACAGGGTGGCACCGGGGAGCTGTTTTTT. It translates to CASSRQGGTGELFF.

This clone was seen only once. The rearrangement uses TRBV2 and TRBJ2-2; D may be TRBD1 (5 bases). V was clipped by 2 bases and J by 3 bases, with 22 bases between them. CDR3 size: 19 residues. CDR1 and CDR2 from the germline V gene are SNHLY and FYNNEI. In DNA, the CDR3 is TGTGCCAGCAGTGAACGGTTGGCAGGGCCTTATAGGGACACCGGGGAGCTGTTTTTT. As protein: CASSERLAGPYRDTGELFF. The full variable domain, rest sourced from reference TRBV2 and TRBJ2-2, is EPEVTQTPSHQVTQMGQEVILRCVPISNHLYFYWYRQILGQKVEFLVSFYNNEISEKSEIFDDQFSVERPDGSNFTLKIRSTKLEDSAMYFCASSERLAGPYRDTGELFFGEGSRLTVL.